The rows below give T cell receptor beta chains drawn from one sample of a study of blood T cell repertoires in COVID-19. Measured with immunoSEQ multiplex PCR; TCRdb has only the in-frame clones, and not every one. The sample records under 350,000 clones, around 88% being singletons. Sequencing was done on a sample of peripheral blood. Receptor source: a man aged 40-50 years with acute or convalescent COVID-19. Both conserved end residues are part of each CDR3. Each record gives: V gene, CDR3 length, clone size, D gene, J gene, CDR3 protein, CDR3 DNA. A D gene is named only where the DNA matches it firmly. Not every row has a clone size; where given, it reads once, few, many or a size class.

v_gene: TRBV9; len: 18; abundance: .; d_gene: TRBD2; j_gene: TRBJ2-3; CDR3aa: CASSVGIAGALSGDTQYF; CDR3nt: TGTGCCAGCAGCGTAGGGATAGCGGGGGCCCTCTCGGGAGATACGCAGTATTTT
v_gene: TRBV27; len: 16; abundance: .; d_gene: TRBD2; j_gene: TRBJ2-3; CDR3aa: CASSLLLAGGSDTQYF; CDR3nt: TGTGCCAGCAGTTTATTGCTAGCGGGGGGGTCAGATACGCAGTATTTT
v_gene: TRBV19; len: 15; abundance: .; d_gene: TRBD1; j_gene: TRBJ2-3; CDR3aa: CASSLGQGGLDTQYF; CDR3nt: TGTGCCAGTAGCCTGGGACAGGGAGGGTTGGATACGCAGTATTTT
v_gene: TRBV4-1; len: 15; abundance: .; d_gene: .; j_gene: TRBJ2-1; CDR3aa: CASSQDGTLANEQFF; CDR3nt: TGCGCCAGCAGCCAAGATGGGACCCTAGCGAATGAGCAGTTCTTC
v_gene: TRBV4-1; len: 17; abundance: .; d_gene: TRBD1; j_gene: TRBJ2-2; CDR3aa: CASSQGWGQGRTGELFF; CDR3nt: TGCGCCAGCAGCCAAGGTTGGGGACAGGGGCGCACCGGGGAGCTGTTTTTT
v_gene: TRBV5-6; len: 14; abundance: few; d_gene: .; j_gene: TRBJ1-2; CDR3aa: CASSLAGYANGYTF; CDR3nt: TGTGCCAGCAGCTTGGCAGGGTACGCTAATGGCTACACCTTC
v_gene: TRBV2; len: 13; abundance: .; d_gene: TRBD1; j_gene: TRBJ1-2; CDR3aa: CASSAWTGRGYTF; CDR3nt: TGTGCCAGCAGTGCGTGGACAGGGCGGGGCTACACCTTC
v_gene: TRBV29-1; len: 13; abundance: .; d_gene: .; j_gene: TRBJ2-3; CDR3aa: CSVGTGSTDTQYF; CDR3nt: TGCAGCGTTGGAACAGGCAGCACAGATACGCAGTATTTT
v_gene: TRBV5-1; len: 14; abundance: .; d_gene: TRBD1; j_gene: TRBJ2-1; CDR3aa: CASSSRTGGNEQFF; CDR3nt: TGCGCCAGCAGCTCCCGGACAGGGGGCAATGAGCAGTTCTTC
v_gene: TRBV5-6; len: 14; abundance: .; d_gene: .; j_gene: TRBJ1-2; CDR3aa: CASIPIGTLDGYTF; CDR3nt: TGTGCCAGCATCCCGATCGGGACATTAGATGGCTACACCTTC
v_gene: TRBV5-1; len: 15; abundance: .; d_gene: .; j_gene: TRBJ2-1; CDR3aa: CASSSGVAPYNEQFF; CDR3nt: TGCGCCAGCAGCTCGGGGGTCGCCCCCTACAATGAGCAGTTCTTC
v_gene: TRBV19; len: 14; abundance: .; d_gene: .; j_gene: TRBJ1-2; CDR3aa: CASSPGQDYYGYTF; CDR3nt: TGTGCCAGTAGTCCCGGGCAGGACTACTATGGCTACACCTTC
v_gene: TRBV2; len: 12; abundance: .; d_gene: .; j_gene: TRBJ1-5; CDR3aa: CASGRGSQPQHF; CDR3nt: TGTGCCAGCGGCCGGGGTAGTCAGCCCCAGCATTTT
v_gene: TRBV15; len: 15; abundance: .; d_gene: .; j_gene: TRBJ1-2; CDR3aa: CATSRDRWGGYGYTF; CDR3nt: TGTGCCACCAGCAGAGATCGTTGGGGAGGCTATGGCTACACCTTC
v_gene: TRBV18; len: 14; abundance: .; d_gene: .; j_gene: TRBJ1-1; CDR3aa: CASSPRVMDTEAFF; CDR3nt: TGTGCCAGCTCACCGAGGGTAATGGACACTGAAGCTTTCTTT
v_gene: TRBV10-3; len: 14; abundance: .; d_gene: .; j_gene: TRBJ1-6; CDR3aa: CAISVSSYNSPLHF; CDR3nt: TGTGCCATCAGTGTCAGCTCCTATAATTCACCCCTCCACTTT
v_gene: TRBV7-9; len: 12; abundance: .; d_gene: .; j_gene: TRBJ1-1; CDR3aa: CASGQGNTEAFF; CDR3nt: TGTGCCAGCGGGCAGGGGAACACTGAAGCTTTCTTT
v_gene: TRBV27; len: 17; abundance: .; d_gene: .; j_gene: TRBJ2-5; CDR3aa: CASSLKSWGRAGETQYF; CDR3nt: TGTGCCAGCAGTTTAAAATCTTGGGGCAGGGCGGGGGAGACCCAGTACTTC
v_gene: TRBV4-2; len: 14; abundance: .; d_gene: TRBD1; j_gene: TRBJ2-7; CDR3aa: CASSPDRGSYEQYF; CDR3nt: TGTGCCAGCAGTCCGGACAGGGGCTCCTACGAGCAGTACTTC
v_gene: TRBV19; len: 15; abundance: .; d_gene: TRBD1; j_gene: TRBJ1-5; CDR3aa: CASSKRTGANQPQHF; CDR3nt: TGTGCCAGTAGTAAGAGGACAGGGGCCAATCAGCCCCAGCATTTT
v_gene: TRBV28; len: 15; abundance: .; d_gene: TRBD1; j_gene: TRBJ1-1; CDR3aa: CASSVQGWYETEAFF; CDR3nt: TGTGCCAGCAGTGTACAGGGGTGGTACGAAACTGAAGCTTTCTTT
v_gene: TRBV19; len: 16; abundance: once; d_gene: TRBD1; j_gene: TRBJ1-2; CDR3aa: CASSFTRDRRTYGYTF; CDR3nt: TGTGCCAGTAGCTTTACTCGGGACAGACGAACCTATGGCTACACCTTC
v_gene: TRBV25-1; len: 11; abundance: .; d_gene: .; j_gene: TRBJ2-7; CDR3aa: CASSLGGEQYF; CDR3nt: TGTGCCAGCAGTCTGGGGGGCGAGCAGTACTTC
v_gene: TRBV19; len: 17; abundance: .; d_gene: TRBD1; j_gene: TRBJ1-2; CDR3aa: CASSPRTGAQYPYGYTF; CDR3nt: TGTGCCAGTAGTCCAAGGACAGGGGCGCAGTACCCGTATGGCTACACCTTC
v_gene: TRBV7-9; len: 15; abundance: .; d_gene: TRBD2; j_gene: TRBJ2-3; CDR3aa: CASSQEGLATDTQYF; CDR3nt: TGTGCCAGCAGCCAGGAGGGACTAGCCACAGATACGCAGTATTTT
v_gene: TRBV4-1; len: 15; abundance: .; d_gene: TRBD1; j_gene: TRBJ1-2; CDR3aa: CASSQARDRFYGYTF; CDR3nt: TGCGCCAGCAGCCAAGCCCGGGACAGGTTTTATGGCTACACCTTC
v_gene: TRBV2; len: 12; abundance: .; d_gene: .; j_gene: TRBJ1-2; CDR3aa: CAARGFAYGYTF; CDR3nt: TGTGCCGCTAGGGGGTTCGCCTATGGCTACACCTTC
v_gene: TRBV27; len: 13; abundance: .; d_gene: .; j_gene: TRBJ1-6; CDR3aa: CASSLGAHSPLHF; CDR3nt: TGTGCCAGCAGTTTAGGGGCCCATTCACCCCTCCACTTT
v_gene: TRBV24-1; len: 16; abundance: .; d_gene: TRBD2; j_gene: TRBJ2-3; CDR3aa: CATSDFQAGGRDTQYF; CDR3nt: TGTGCCACAAGTGATTTCCAAGCGGGGGGGCGCGATACGCAGTATTTT
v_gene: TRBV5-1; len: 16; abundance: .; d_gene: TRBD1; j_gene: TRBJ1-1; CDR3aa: CASSLRQGAGSTEAFF; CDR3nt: TGCGCCAGCAGCTTACGACAGGGGGCCGGGAGCACTGAAGCTTTCTTT
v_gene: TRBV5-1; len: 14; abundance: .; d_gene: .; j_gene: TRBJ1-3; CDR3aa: CASSLKGEGNTIYF; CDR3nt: TGCGCCAGCAGCTTGAAGGGGGAGGGAAACACCATATATTTT
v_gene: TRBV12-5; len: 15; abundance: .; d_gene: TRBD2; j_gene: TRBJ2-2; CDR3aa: CASAPGGINTGELFF; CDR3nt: TGTGCTAGTGCCCCCGGGGGGATTAACACCGGGGAGCTGTTTTTT
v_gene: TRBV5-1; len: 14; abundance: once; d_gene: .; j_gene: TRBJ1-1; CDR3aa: CASSFQPPSTEAFF; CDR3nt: TGCGCCAGCAGCTTCCAACCCCCGAGCACTGAAGCTTTCTTT
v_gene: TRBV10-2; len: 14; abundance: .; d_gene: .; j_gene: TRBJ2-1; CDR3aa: CASSEFRSGNEQFF; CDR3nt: TGCGCCAGCAGTGAATTCCGTTCGGGAAATGAGCAGTTCTTC
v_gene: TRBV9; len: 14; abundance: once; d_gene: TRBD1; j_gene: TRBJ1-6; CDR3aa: CASSPRQGNSPLHF; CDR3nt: TGTGCCAGCAGCCCACGACAGGGAAATTCACCCCTCCACTTT
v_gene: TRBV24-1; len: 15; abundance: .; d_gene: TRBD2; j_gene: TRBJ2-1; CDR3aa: CATSKGRGSYNEQFF; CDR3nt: TGTGCCACCAGTAAAGGGAGGGGCTCCTACAATGAGCAGTTCTTC
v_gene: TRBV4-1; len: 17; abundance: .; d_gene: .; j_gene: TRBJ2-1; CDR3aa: CASSQDPRLASYNEQFF; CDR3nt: TGCGCCAGCAGCCAAGATCCTAGACTGGCCTCCTACAATGAGCAGTTCTTC
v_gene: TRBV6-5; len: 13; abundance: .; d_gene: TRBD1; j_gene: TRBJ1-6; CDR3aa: CATRQGSNSPLHF; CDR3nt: TGTGCCACCCGACAGGGATCTAATTCACCCCTCCACTTT
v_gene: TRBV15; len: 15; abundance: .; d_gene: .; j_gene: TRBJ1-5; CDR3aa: CATSLEVYSNQPQHF; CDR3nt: TGTGCCACCAGTTTAGAGGTATATAGCAATCAGCCCCAGCATTTT
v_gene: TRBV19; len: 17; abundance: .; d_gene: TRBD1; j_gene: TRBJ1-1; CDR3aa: CASRPDRQGILNTEAFF; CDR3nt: TGTGCCAGTAGGCCTGATCGACAGGGGATATTGAACACTGAAGCTTTCTTT
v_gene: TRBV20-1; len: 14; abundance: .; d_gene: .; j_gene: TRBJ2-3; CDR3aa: CSASLAERTDTQYF; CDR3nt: TGCAGTGCTAGTTTGGCAGAACGCACAGATACGCAGTATTTT
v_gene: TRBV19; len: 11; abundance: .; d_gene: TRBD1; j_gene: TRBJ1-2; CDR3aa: CASLYRGGYTF; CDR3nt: TGTGCCAGTCTGTACAGGGGAGGCTACACCTTC
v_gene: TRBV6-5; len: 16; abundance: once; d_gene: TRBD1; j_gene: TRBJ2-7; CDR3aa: CASSSGQARSSYEQYF; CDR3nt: TGTGCCAGCAGTTCTGGACAGGCCCGGAGCTCCTACGAGCAGTACTTC
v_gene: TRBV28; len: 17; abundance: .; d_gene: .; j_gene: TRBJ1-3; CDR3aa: CASSPGTGTSSGNTIYF; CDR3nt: TGTGCCAGCAGTCCCGGGACGGGGACAAGCTCTGGAAACACCATATATTTT
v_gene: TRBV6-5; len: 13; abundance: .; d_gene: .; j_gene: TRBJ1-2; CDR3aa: CASRRGAFYGYTF; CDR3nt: TGTGCCAGCAGACGGGGGGCCTTCTATGGCTACACCTTC
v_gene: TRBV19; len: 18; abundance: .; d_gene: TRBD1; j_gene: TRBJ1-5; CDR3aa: CASSTGQGLPYSNQPQHF; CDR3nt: TGTGCCAGTAGTACGGGACAGGGGCTACCTTATAGCAATCAGCCCCAGCATTTT
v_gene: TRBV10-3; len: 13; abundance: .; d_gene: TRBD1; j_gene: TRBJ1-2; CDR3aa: CAIRGDRGYGYTF; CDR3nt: TGTGCCATCAGGGGGGACAGGGGCTATGGCTACACCTTC
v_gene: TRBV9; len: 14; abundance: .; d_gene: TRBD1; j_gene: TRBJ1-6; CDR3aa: CASSGDRVTSPLHF; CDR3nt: TGTGCCAGCAGCGGGGACAGGGTGACTTCACCCCTCCACTTT
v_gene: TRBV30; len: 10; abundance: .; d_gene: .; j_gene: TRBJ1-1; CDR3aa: CAFQDTEAFF; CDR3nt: TGTGCCTTCCAGGACACTGAAGCTTTCTTT
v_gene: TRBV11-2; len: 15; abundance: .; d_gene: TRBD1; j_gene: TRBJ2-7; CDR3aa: CASSPGDSRSYEQYF; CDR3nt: TGTGCCAGCAGCCCCGGGGACAGCCGCTCCTACGAGCAGTACTTC